This T cell receptor beta chain is drawn from a study of blood T cell repertoires in COVID-19. Across the study: Acute and convalescent COVID-19 specimens originated in the United States, Italy and Spain.

Germline V gene data show CDR1 as ENHRY and CDR2 as SYGVKD. Trimming stripped 0 bases from V and 8 bases from J, with 16 bases between. The CDR3 spans 16 residues. Authors' processing steps: For nucleated cells, counts were estimated from reference gene primer amplification. Assay: immunoSEQ multiplex PCR; the TCRdb copy retains only in-frame clones and omits some. Clone size and V and J calls were adopted from that table, with D and trimming inferred from the DNA. The repertoire holds some 390,000 clones, with about nine tenths as singletons. This TCR was recovered from a woman aged 40 to 49 with COVID-19, enrolled during active disease. Sequenced sample: peripheral blood. The rearrangement links TRBV10-3 to TRBJ1-4, with D possibly matching TRBD1 (6 bases). CDR3 sequence: CAISESLGTFQEKLFF. DNA for the CDR3: TGTGCCATCAGTGAGTCCCTTGGGACATTTCAGGAAAAACTGTTTTTT.